Below are 16 T cell receptor beta chains sequenced from a single sample in a study of CD8 T cells in ankylosing spondylitis. Study observations and caveats: Made up of about eight highly homologous variants, a TCR beta motif appeared characteristic of ankylosing spondylitis blood.

Antigen specificity for these receptors is unknown. Each CDR3 protein is one row after TCRdb ran MiXCR on the 5' RACE reads. The sample carries some 840,000 distinct CDR3 sequences, 10% to 15% recorded once. Specimen: blood, either unsorted or a sorted T cell fraction (not recorded which). The origin of the receptors is a male donor with ankylosing spondylitis.

V and J are TRBV7-9 and TRBJ2-3; 9 bases fit TRBD2. J lost 6 bases, V lost 7 bases, and 11 bases had no gene match. This CDR3 is built from 15 residues. Germline CDR1 is SEHNR and CDR2 is FQNEAQ (reference sequence). The CDR3 region is CASNVAGAAGDTQYF. CDR3 sequence (DNA): TGTGCCAGCAATGTAGCGGGGGCGGCCGGGGATACGCAGTATTTT.

This rearrangement joins TRBV7-2 to TRBJ1-3; the match to TRBD1 covers 8 bases. Trimming at V came to 5 bases and at J to 6 bases, leaving 9 bases not matched to a gene. The germline V gene encodes CDR1 SGHTA and CDR2 FQGNSA. The CDR3 extends over 15 amino acids. CDR3 DNA: TGTGCCAGCAGCCCTACAGGGGGAAGAGAAAACACCATATATTTT. Translation: CASSPTGGRENTIYF. The variable domain in full, with the rest retrieved from reference TRBV7-2 and TRBJ1-3, is GAGVSQSPSNKVTEKGKDVELRCDPISGHTALYWYRQSLGQGLEFLIYFQGNSAPDKSGLPSDRFSAERTGGSVSTLTIQRTQQEDSAVYLCASSPTGGRENTIYFGEGSWLTVV.

The rearrangement uses TRBV20-1 and TRBJ2-1; 11 positions match TRBD1. Germline V lookup: CDR1 DFQATT, CDR2 SNEGSKA (reference sequence). The CDR3 extends over 15 amino acids. The V segment lost 5 bases and the J segment 10 bases; nucleotides outside the gene matches: 13. CDR3 sequence: CSALPRGQGGREQFF. CDR3 bases: TGCAGTGCTCTCCCTCGGGGACAGGGGGGTCGGGAGCAGTTCTTC.

The rearrangement uses TRBV4-3 and TRBJ2-7; D uncertain. The germline gives CDR1 LGHNA, CDR2 YSLEER. The CDR3 runs to 14 residues. The germline V and J ends were trimmed by 0 bases and 2 bases, with 8 bases remaining between them. The CDR3 coding sequence is TGCGCCAGCAGCCAAGATCGTTACACCTACGAGCAGTACTTC. It is translated as CASSQDRYTYEQYF.

At least ten counts were recorded for this clonotype. This chain connects TRBV20-1 to TRBJ1-1, with unresolved D. The germline V gene has CDR1 DFQATT and CDR2 SNEGSKA (reference sequence). This CDR3 has 16 amino acids. V lost 0 bases and J 1 base, leaving 15 bases between the germline ends. This CDR3 reads CSARDLQYGSNTEAFF. CDR3 in DNA: TGCAGTGCTAGAGATCTACAGTACGGGTCGAACACTGAAGCTTTCTTT.

Ten or more counts support this clonotype. The chain has TRBV7-9 and TRBJ2-1; D is perhaps TRBD1 (6 bases). V was shortened by 0 bases and J by 0 bases, with 9 bases between the two germline ends. Germline V gives CDR1 SEHNR, CDR2 FQNEAQ (reference sequence). The CDR3 extends over 16 amino acids. The CDR3 sequence: CASSLARGSSYNEQFF. The DNA of the CDR3 is TGTGCCAGCAGCTTAGCGAGGGGGAGCTCCTACAATGAGCAGTTCTTC.

This clonotype was counted many times. The CDR3 DNA is TGCAGCGTCCCAAGCTGGGGCAGGAGCTATGGCTACACCTTC. This codes for CSVPSWGRSYGYTF. The chain uses TRBV29-1 and TRBJ1-2, with D perhaps matching TRBD1 (5 bases). This CDR3 comprises 14 residues. The germline V gene has CDR1 SQVTM and CDR2 ANQGSEA. Trimming shortened V by 6 bases and J by 4 bases, and 18 bases separated the two germline ends.

The chain carries TRBV20-1 and TRBJ2-5; D gene ambiguous. CDR3 length equals 13 residues. The ends were cut back, 3 bases at V and 4 bases at J, with 12 bases in the middle. Per germline, CDR1 DFQATT and CDR2 SNEGSKA (reference sequence). For the CDR3, the DNA is TGCAGTGCTAGGGCCCTGGCGGCAGAGACCCAGTACTTC. This gives the protein CSARALAAETQYF.

This clonotype appeared many times. This rearrangement joins TRBV29-1 to TRBJ2-1; 8 positions agree with TRBD2. J was trimmed by 4 bases and V by 8 bases; bases with no gene match: 4. The germline V gene has CDR1 SQVTM and CDR2 ANQGSEA. This CDR3 has 12 amino acids. DNA of the CDR3: TGCAGCTACGGGAGGGAGTACAATGAGCAGTTCTTC. Its protein product is CSYGREYNEQFF.

The chain combines TRBV20-1 with TRBJ2-7; D not resolved. Germline values: CDR1 DFQATT, CDR2 SNEGSKA (reference sequence). This CDR3 spans 13 amino acids. Trimming pared 3 bases from V and 2 bases from J, leaving 11 bases between. CDR3 in amino acids: CSASGGYTYEQYF. CDR3 DNA: TGCAGTGCTAGTGGTGGGTATACCTACGAGCAGTACTTC.

V is TRBV5-1 and J is TRBJ2-6, with D possibly matching TRBD2 (5 bases). The germline CDR1 and CDR2 sequences are SGHRS and YFSETQ. Trimming removed 0 bases at V and 0 bases at J, with 13 bases between. The CDR3 loop spans 18 amino acids. The CDR3 DNA is TGCGCCAGCAGCTTGGATGGATCGGGGATCTCTGGGGCCAACGTCCTGACTTTC. It yields the protein CASSLDGSGISGANVLTF.

The table lists this clonotype with a few counts. V and J are TRBV5-6 and TRBJ2-7; perhaps D is TRBD1 or TRBD2 (6 bases each). Trimming took 2 bases from V and 6 from J, leaving 21 bases between them. The V gene's germline CDR1 is SGHDT and CDR2 YYEEEE. CDR3 size: 16 residues. The CDR3 region has the DNA TGTGCCAGCAGCTTTCAGACTAGGGACATCTTTCTCGAGCAGTACTTC. Its protein is CASSFQTRDIFLEQYF.

This clonotype was detected ten times or more. The rearrangement links TRBV12-3 or TRBV12-4 to TRBJ2-3; 9 nucleotides agree with TRBD1. This CDR3 is built from 16 residues. V dropped 5 bases and J dropped 2; count of bases not matched to a gene: 8. CDR3 bases: TGTGCCAGCAGTCTGGCCGGGACAGGGATCACAGATACGCAGTATTTT. Its protein product is CASSLAGTGITDTQYF.

This chain uses TRBV5-1 with TRBJ2-1; TRBD1 agrees at 7 bases. Germline V gene data show CDR1 as SGHRS and CDR2 as YFSETQ. The CDR3 runs 15 residues. V trimming: 2 bases; J trimming: 7 bases; junction bases outside the gene matches: 9. DNA for the CDR3: TGCGCCAGCAGCTTCAGGGGGAGCCTTGGGAATGAGCAGTTCTTC. As protein: CASSFRGSLGNEQFF.

The J gene is TRBJ2-3, the V gene TRBV6-1; D uncertain. Trimming pared 4 bases from V and 5 bases from J, leaving 7 bases between. The CDR3 spans 12 residues. Germline assignment: CDR1 MNHNS and CDR2 SASEGT. CDR3 amino acids: CASSALVDTQYF. In nucleotides, the CDR3 is TGTGCCAGCAGTGCACTTGTAGATACGCAGTATTTT.

This clonotype appeared a few times. The chain combines TRBV12-3 or TRBV12-4 with TRBJ2-1, with 12 bases matching TRBD2. Unmatched junction bases numbered 7, after V lost 7 bases and J lost 0 bases. The CDR3 has 17 residues. The DNA for the CDR3 is TGTGCCAGCAAACCTCCTAGCGGGAGGGGCTCCTACAATGAGCAGTTCTTC. Translated, it gives CASKPPSGRGSYNEQFF.